These 14 T cell receptor beta chains were sequenced from one sample in a study of cytomegalovirus exposure and HLA in healthy donors. PCR amplification relied on 60 Vbeta primers (plus 13 Jbeta primers). Assay used: immunoSEQ multiplex PCR; TCRdb lists only in-frame clones, some missing. The data show approximately 250,000 clones, with approximately 84% seen just once and 0.2% to 0.3% held by the top ten. Sequencing input: PBMCs. Source of these receptors: a girl aged 2 to 10 in good health and CMV-seronegative.

J is TRBJ1-2 and V is TRBV5-4; 10 bases are a match to TRBD1. V lost 5 bases to trimming and J lost 0 bases; unmatched junction nucleotides: 10. The CDR3 length is 17 residues. Germline values: CDR1 SGHNT, CDR2 YYREEE (reference sequence). Here the CDR3 DNA reads TGTGCCAGCAGGGGAGGCGGGACAGGGGCCCCTAACTATGGCTACACCTTC. Protein product: CASRGGGTGAPNYGYTF.

The chain links TRBV6-5 to TRBJ2-3; 8 nucleotides align to TRBD1. Losses at the gene ends were 0 bases for V and 3 bases for J; bases not matched to a gene: 2. The V gene's germline CDR1 is MNHEY and CDR2 SVGAGI. This CDR3 spans 15 amino acids. This CDR3 reads CASSYSGQGTDTQYF. The CDR3 bases are TGTGCCAGCAGTTACTCTGGACAGGGAACAGATACGCAGTATTTT.

The chain is built from TRBV18 and TRBJ2-6; 7 bases are shared with TRBD2. Trimming cost V 1 base and J 0 bases; bases outside gene matches: 6. CDR3 length equals 18 residues. Germline CDR1 is KGHSH and CDR2 is LQKENI. CDR3 nucleotide sequence: TGTGCCAGCTCACCACAGCTTGGGGGGGACTCTGGGGCCAACGTCCTGACTTTC. Translated, it gives CASSPQLGGDSGANVLTF.

The chain combines TRBV5-6 with TRBJ2-7, with TRBD1 matching 10 bases. This CDR3 contains 14 residues. Germline V gene lookup returns CDR1 SGHDT and CDR2 YYEEEE. The V segment lost 0 bases and the J segment 4 bases; nucleotides outside the gene matches: 1. The CDR3 DNA follows: TGTGCCAGCAGCTTGGGGACAGGGGGGTACGAGCAGTACTTC. This encodes CASSLGTGGYEQYF.

V is TRBV21-1 and J is TRBJ1-2; TRBD1 was called by the table and not checked on the DNA. TRBV21-1 is marked as a pseudogene. The length of the CDR3 is 13 residues. The CDR3, as DNA: TGTGCCAGCAGCAAAGTTGGGCTCTATGGCTACACCTTC. The encoded protein is CASSKVGLYGYTF.

This chain connects TRBV30 to TRBJ2-1, with D possibly being TRBD2 (6 bases). The germline V gene encodes CDR1 GTSNPN and CDR2 SVGIG (reference sequence). The CDR3 runs 13 residues. Trimming pared 1 base from V and 8 bases from J, leaving 12 bases between. DNA of the CDR3: TGTGCCTGGAGTGGCACTAGCCGAGATGAGCAGTTCTTC. Translation: CAWSGTSRDEQFF.

About this clone: The junction differs from germline at one of its ends, possibly a read error. The CDR3 region is CAWRNPNRGPYNSPLHF. CDR3 DNA: TGTGCCTGGAGGAATCCGAACAGGGGCCCCTACAATTCACCCCTCCACTTT. The chain carries TRBV30 and TRBJ1-6, with 7 nucleotides matching TRBD1. The CDR3 consists of 17 residues. Germline CDR1 is GTSNPN and CDR2 is SVGIG (reference sequence).

This clone has just a few counts. The V and J genes are TRBV14 and TRBJ1-3; tentatively, D is TRBD1 (5 bases). This CDR3 spans 16 amino acids. Germline CDR1 SGHDN, CDR2 FVKESK. Trimming took 3 bases from V and 0 from J, leaving 12 bases between them. The CDR3 nucleotides read TGTGCCAGCAGCCATCCTGGGGCTTTCTCTGGAAACACCATATATTTT. This sequence encodes CASSHPGAFSGNTIYF.

This clone has just one count. In the same sample, other DNA sequences code for this CDR3. The chain has TRBV27 and TRBJ2-7; D perhaps matches TRBD1 (5 bases). Germline V gene lookup returns CDR1 MNHEY and CDR2 SMNVEV (reference sequence). The CDR3 covers 13 residues. The V gene lost 10 bases and the J gene lost 1 base, with 14 bases spanning the gap. CDR3: CAIDQGLSYEQYF. The CDR3 coding sequence is TGTGCCATCGACCAGGGTTTATCCTACGAGCAGTACTTC.

The chain is built from TRBV4-1 and TRBJ2-1; tentative D call: TRBD2 (6 bases). V dropped 4 bases and J dropped 2 bases, with 18 bases sitting between them. Germline CDR1 and CDR2: MGHRA and YSYEKL. The CDR3 runs 17 residues. DNA for the CDR3: TGCGCCAGCAGCCTAGTCCCTGGGGGGAGCGCCTACAATGAGCAGTTCTTC. Its protein is CASSLVPGGSAYNEQFF.

CDR3 DNA: TGTGCCAGCAGTTTTGACAGGAGCTCCTATAATTCACCCCTCCACTTT. Translating it yields CASSFDRSSYNSPLHF. The chain couples TRBV27 to TRBJ1-6; a possible D gene is TRBD1 (6 bases). Trimming removed 3 bases at V and 0 bases at J, with 9 bases between. The CDR3 contains 16 residues. Germline CDR1 MNHEY, CDR2 SMNVEV (reference sequence).

This clone is a singleton in its sample. The chain employs TRBV11-1 and TRBJ2-1, with D possibly TRBD1 on 6 matching bases. V lost 3 bases and J 2 bases, leaving 11 bases between the germline ends. The V gene's germline CDR1 is SGHAT and CDR2 FQDESV (reference sequence). The CDR3 length is 15 residues. This CDR3 is CASSFHTGPYNEQFF. In DNA form, the CDR3 reads TGTGCCAGCAGCTTCCATACAGGGCCCTACAATGAGCAGTTCTTC.

V usage is TRBV27 and J usage is TRBJ2-2, with a weak D call TRBD1 (6 bases). The V gene's germline CDR1 is MNHEY and CDR2 SMNVEV (reference sequence). The V and J ends lost 5 bases and 4 bases respectively, with 14 bases between them. The CDR3 is made up of 15 amino acids. In DNA form, the CDR3 reads TGTGCCAGCAGTCTACTGACAGGATTCACCGGGGAGCTGTTTTTT. It codes for CASSLLTGFTGELFF.

The chain couples TRBV6-5 to TRBJ1-5; TRBD1 might be the D (6 bases). This CDR3 has 14 amino acids. Trimming stripped 2 bases from V and 4 bases from J, with 9 bases between. In germline, CDR1 is MNHEY, CDR2 SVGAGI. CDR3: CASSYGGRNQPQHF. The CDR3 DNA reads as TGTGCCAGCAGTTACGGGGGCAGAAATCAGCCCCAGCATTTT.